A selection of T cell receptor beta chains follows, all from one sample in a study of human thymus T cells. Assay: immunoSEQ multiplex PCR; the TCRdb copy retains only in-frame clones and omits some. Found here are approximately 71,000 clones, 95% of them singletons; the top ten hold around 0.037%. The source material was thymus tissue. These receptor sequences come from a girl under three years old with a congenital heart defect but otherwise immunologically healthy. Both conserved end residues are part of each CDR3. Each record gives: clone size, V gene, J gene, D gene, CDR3 DNA, CDR3 protein. A D gene is named only where the DNA matches it firmly. Size is omitted from some rows. Given values are once, few, many or a class for expanded clones.

abundance: -; v_gene: TRBV7-6; j_gene: TRBJ2-1; d_gene: TRBD2; CDR3nt: TGTGCCAGCAGCTCTAGTCGGCTAGCGGGAAGAGTTCCCTACAATGAGCAGTTCTTC; CDR3aa: CASSSSRLAGRVPYNEQFF
abundance: once; v_gene: TRBV5-8; j_gene: TRBJ2-2; d_gene: TRBD2; CDR3nt: TGTGCCAGCAGCTACGCGGGACTAGCGGGAAATTCGAACACCGGGGAGCTGTTTTTT; CDR3aa: CASSYAGLAGNSNTGELFF
abundance: -; v_gene: TRBV5-1; j_gene: TRBJ1-1; d_gene: -; CDR3nt: TGCGCCAGCAGCCCTGGAGGGAAGAGACACACTGAAGCTTTCTTT; CDR3aa: CASSPGGKRHTEAFF
abundance: once; v_gene: TRBV7-9; j_gene: TRBJ2-1; d_gene: -; CDR3nt: TGTGCCAGCAGCCTCCGTCCAGGAACACCCTTTAATGAGCAGTTCTTC; CDR3aa: CASSLRPGTPFNEQFF
abundance: once; v_gene: TRBV20-1; j_gene: TRBJ2-1; d_gene: -; CDR3nt: TGCAGTGAGTCCCACAGCGATGAGCAGTTCTTC; CDR3aa: CSESHSDEQFF
abundance: -; v_gene: TRBV2; j_gene: TRBJ1-5; d_gene: TRBD1; CDR3nt: TGTGCCAGCAGTGCGGACAGGGGCAGCAATCAGCCCCAGCATTTT; CDR3aa: CASSADRGSNQPQHF
abundance: -; v_gene: TRBV23-1; j_gene: TRBJ2-7; d_gene: TRBD2; CDR3nt: TGCGCCAGCAGTCAATCAGGTCCGACTAGCGGGACCTCCTACGAGCAGTACTTC; CDR3aa: CASSQSGPTSGTSYEQYF
abundance: -; v_gene: TRBV4-3; j_gene: TRBJ1-5; d_gene: TRBD1; CDR3nt: TGCGCCAGCAGCCAAGAAGGGGACAGGGGTCGCAACGACCAGCATTTT; CDR3aa: CASSQEGDRGRNDQHF
abundance: -; v_gene: TRBV5-4; j_gene: TRBJ2-7; d_gene: -; CDR3nt: TGTGCCAGCAGCTTGGCCGGCGACCAGAAGGCGCCAGCTTTTACGAGGCAGTACTTC; CDR3aa: CASSLAGDQKAPAFTRQYF
abundance: -; v_gene: TRBV10-3; j_gene: TRBJ2-5; d_gene: -; CDR3nt: TGTGCCATCAGGGTGGAGGGGCAAGAGACCCAGTACTTC; CDR3aa: CAIRVEGQETQYF
abundance: -; v_gene: TRBV28; j_gene: TRBJ2-3; d_gene: -; CDR3nt: TGTGCCAGCAGTTTAGACGGGCGAGGCACAGATACGCAGTATTTT; CDR3aa: CASSLDGRGTDTQYF
abundance: -; v_gene: TRBV2; j_gene: TRBJ2-6; d_gene: TRBD1; CDR3nt: TGTGCCAGTTCTCGGGACAGGTCCTCTGGGGCCAACGTCCTGACTTTC; CDR3aa: CASSRDRSSGANVLTF
abundance: -; v_gene: TRBV19; j_gene: TRBJ2-1; d_gene: -; CDR3nt: TGTGCCAGTAGTATGTGGCAGGGTTCCTACAATGAGCAGTTCTTC; CDR3aa: CASSMWQGSYNEQFF
abundance: -; v_gene: TRBV29-1; j_gene: TRBJ2-3; d_gene: TRBD2; CDR3nt: TGCAGCGTTGAAGACTGCCTAGCGGGAGGAGTCCCCAGGGTGACCACAGATACGCAGTATTTT; CDR3aa: CSVEDCLAGGVPRVTTDTQYF
abundance: -; v_gene: TRBV10-3; j_gene: TRBJ1-2; d_gene: -; CDR3nt: TGTGCCATCATAACGCCCGAAGGTGGCTACACCTTC; CDR3aa: CAIITPEGGYTF
abundance: -; v_gene: TRBV28; j_gene: TRBJ1-5; d_gene: -; CDR3nt: TGTGCCAGCAGTTTGGTCGGGTCGCCAATGGCCCAGCATTTT; CDR3aa: CASSLVGSPMAQHF
abundance: few; v_gene: TRBV19; j_gene: TRBJ1-5; d_gene: -; CDR3nt: TGTGCCAGTAAATTGGGGACTTCCTCAAATCAGCCCCAGCATTTT; CDR3aa: CASKLGTSSNQPQHF
abundance: once; v_gene: TRBV7-3; j_gene: TRBJ2-1; d_gene: TRBD2; CDR3nt: TGTGCCAGCAGCTTAACCTTAGCGGGAGGAGGGGGTTACAATGAGCAGTTCTTC; CDR3aa: CASSLTLAGGGGYNEQFF
abundance: -; v_gene: TRBV18; j_gene: TRBJ2-6; d_gene: -; CDR3nt: TGTGCCAGCTCACCCATGGGTTTCAACGTCCTGACTTTC; CDR3aa: CASSPMGFNVLTF
abundance: -; v_gene: TRBV28; j_gene: TRBJ2-5; d_gene: -; CDR3nt: TGTGCCAGCAGTTTCCTGTTGACCCGGGACACCCCACGGCCCCAGTACTTC; CDR3aa: CASSFLLTRDTPRPQYF
abundance: -; v_gene: TRBV2; j_gene: TRBJ2-1; d_gene: TRBD1; CDR3nt: TGTGCCAGGGGACAGGGGGAGTACAATGAGCAGTTCTTC; CDR3aa: CARGQGEYNEQFF
abundance: -; v_gene: TRBV27; j_gene: TRBJ2-1; d_gene: TRBD2; CDR3nt: TGTGCCAGCAGTTTTAAAAAAACTAGCGGGAAACGATCCTACAATGAGCAGTTCTTC; CDR3aa: CASSFKKTSGKRSYNEQFF